The 26 T cell receptor beta chains below all came from one sample that was sequenced in a study of shared clonotypes between healthy human individuals. Libraries were prepared by immunoSEQ multiplex PCR; TCRdb keeps only in-frame clonotypes and omits some of them. The sample shows over 850,000 clones, approximately 78% of them seen only once. The material sequenced was memory CD4+ T cells from PBMCs. Subset described: CD45RA-negative fraction. The receptors were sampled from a man aged 18-30 years in good health. Some clones in this sample may be carry-over from other donors' samples.

The V and J genes are TRBV29-1 and TRBJ1-1; maybe TRBD1 (6 bases). This CDR3 is 14 amino acids long. Germline-derived CDR1 and CDR2 are SQVTM and ANQGSEA. V lost 4 bases and J 5 bases, leaving 17 bases between the germline ends. Here the CDR3 reads CSVAQGKGSTEAFF. The CDR3 DNA is TGCAGCGTTGCCCAGGGGAAGGGCTCGACTGAAGCTTTCTTT.

Note on this clone: This sequence may be a read error, since a much larger clone differs from it by one base. The chain combines TRBV27 with TRBJ1-4; TRBD1 is a possible D gene (5 bases). This CDR3 has 12 amino acids. Germline assignment: CDR1 MNHEY and CDR2 SMNVEV (reference sequence). Trimming pared 3 bases from V and 8 bases from J, leaving 7 bases between. This CDR3 is CASSFSGEKLFF. In DNA form, the CDR3 reads TGTGCCAGCAGTTTCTCAGGGGAAAAACTGTTTTTT.

In its sample, this clone was seen once. The chain employs TRBV11-3 and TRBJ2-1; 10 bases map to TRBD2. Germline values: CDR1 SGHNT, CDR2 YENEEA. V trimming: 4 bases; J trimming: 8 bases; junction bases outside the gene matches: 5. The CDR3 is 14 residues long. CDR3 amino acids: CASSSEREGHEQFF. Here the CDR3 DNA reads TGTGCCAGCAGCTCCGAGCGGGAGGGGCATGAGCAGTTCTTC.

V gene TRBV5-1 combines with J gene TRBJ2-7, with D tentatively TRBD2 (5 bases). Germline V gene data show CDR1 as SGHRS and CDR2 as YFSETQ. CDR3 length equals 14 residues. Trimming left V 5 bases short and J 3 bases short, with 15 bases between. CDR3 loop: CASRVGSSIYEQYF. DNA for the CDR3: TGCGCCAGCAGGGTCGGGTCTAGCATCTACGAGCAGTACTTC.

This chain links TRBV5-1 with TRBJ2-6, with 7 bases that match TRBD1. This CDR3 region has 22 residues. CDR1 and CDR2 (germline): SGHRS, YFSETQ. The ends lost 4 bases at V and 1 base at J; junction bases unmatched: 23. CDR3 nucleotide sequence: TGCGCCAGCAGCCTCACACGGCCCTTGAACAGGGGCACCCCATCTGGGGCCAACGTCCTGACTTTC. Its protein product is CASSLTRPLNRGTPSGANVLTF.

The rearrangement joins TRBV28 to TRBJ2-3, with a tentative D call TRBD2 (6 bases). Per the germline V gene, CDR1 is MDHEN and CDR2 is SYDVKM. Trimming shortened V by 3 bases and J by 2 bases, and 18 bases separated the two germline ends. CDR3 length: 17 amino acids. The CDR3 sequence: CASSLRVRAGITDTQYF. CDR3 nucleotide sequence: TGTGCCAGCAGTTTGCGGGTTCGGGCGGGGATCACAGATACGCAGTATTTT.

The chain has TRBV28 and TRBJ1-2, with 7 positions matching TRBD1. CDR1 and CDR2 from the germline V gene are MDHEN and SYDVKM. J lost 2 bases, V lost 3 bases, and 6 bases had no gene match. This CDR3 is 15 amino acids long. The CDR3 region is CASSLRDSLNYGYTF. In nucleotides, the CDR3 is TGTGCCAGCAGTTTGCGGGACAGCCTAAACTATGGCTACACCTTC.

The J gene is TRBJ2-2, the V gene TRBV7-8; possible D gene TRBD1, 6 bases. CDR1 and CDR2 (germline): SGHVS, FQNEAQ. The V end lost 1 base, the J end lost 2 bases, and 14 bases lay between the germline ends. The CDR3 is made up of 17 amino acids. The CDR3 loop is CASSLGPTGFNTGELFF. The CDR3 DNA follows: TGTGCCAGCAGCTTAGGCCCTACAGGGTTTAACACCGGGGAGCTGTTTTTT.

This clone showed up just a few times. The chain has TRBV30 and TRBJ1-2, with 10 bases aligning to TRBD1. The CDR3 covers 13 residues. CDR1 and CDR2 from the germline V gene are GTSNPN and SVGIG (reference sequence). V shed 3 bases, J shed 4 bases, and the junction held 2 bases outside the gene matches. DNA of the CDR3: TGTGCCTGGAGAAGGACAGGGGGCTATGGCTACACCTTC. This sequence encodes CAWRRTGGYGYTF.

V and J are TRBV7-3 and TRBJ2-7, with 9 bases matching TRBD2. The germline gives CDR1 SGHTA, CDR2 FQGTGA. The junction had 8 bases not matched to a gene; V was cut back by 2 bases and J by 3 bases. CDR3 length equals 16 residues. CDR3 coding DNA: TGTGCCAGCAGCTTAGGGGCCGGGACTAGCAGCTACGAGCAGTACTTC. Translated, it gives CASSLGAGTSSYEQYF.

The chain joins TRBV27 to TRBJ1-2, with D unclear. V dropped 2 bases and J dropped 4 bases, with 17 bases sitting between them. Germline CDR1 is MNHEY and CDR2 is SMNVEV (reference sequence). This CDR3 spans 16 amino acids. CDR3 in amino acids: CASSLKFLSSFYGYTF. DNA for the CDR3: TGTGCCAGCAGTTTAAAGTTTCTGTCGAGTTTCTATGGCTACACCTTC.

This chain connects TRBV20-1 to TRBJ2-1, with D perhaps matching TRBD2 (7 bases). This CDR3 contains 10 residues. Germline V gene data show CDR1 as DFQATT and CDR2 as SNEGSKA (reference sequence). The V end lost 5 bases, the J end lost 12 bases, and 11 bases lay between the germline ends. The CDR3 here is CSARGAGQFF. CDR3 DNA sequence: TGCAGTGCTCGGGGGGCCGGGCAGTTCTTC.

Comments on this clone: A read error may be the cause here, since a much bigger clone is one base away. Other nucleotide sequences from this sample produce the same CDR3. The J gene is TRBJ1-2, the V gene TRBV5-1, with a tentative D call TRBD1 (5 bases). The CDR3 covers 14 residues. Germline V gene lookup returns CDR1 SGHRS and CDR2 YFSETQ. The CDR3 protein is CASSLDTGSYGYTF. In DNA form, the CDR3 reads TGCGCCAGCAGCTTGGATACAGGATCCTATGGCTACACCTTT. Full variable domain (remainder filled in from reference TRBV5-1 and TRBJ1-2): KAGVTQTPRYLIKTRGQQVTLSCSPISGHRSVSWYQQTPGQGLQFLFEYFSETQRNKGNFPGRFSGRQFSNSRSEMNVSTLELGDSALYLCASSLDTGSYGYTFGSGTRLTVV.

This clone was seen just once. The chain carries TRBV7-9 and TRBJ2-1, with 7 bases that match TRBD1. The germline CDR1 and CDR2 sequences are SEHNR and FQNEAQ (reference sequence). The CDR3 runs to 14 residues. Germline trimming cut 4 bases from V and 7 bases from J; bases unmatched to any gene: 7. The CDR3 DNA reads TGTGCCAGCAGCTCCGACAGGGCTACTAATGAGCAGTTCTTC. Its protein product is CASSSDRATNEQFF.

The chain combines TRBV2 with TRBJ1-1; D is unresolved. Germline V gene lookup returns CDR1 SNHLY and CDR2 FYNNEI. V was cut by 4 bases and J by 8 bases, with 5 bases left in between. The CDR3 consists of 10 residues. CDR3 residues: CASSVGEAFF. The CDR3 DNA is TGTGCCAGCAGTGTCGGAGAAGCTTTCTTT.

Many counts were recorded for this clone. CDR3 protein: CASSSLQGMNTEAFF. For the CDR3, the DNA is TGTGCCAGCAGCTCCTTACAGGGGATGAACACTGAAGCTTTCTTT. This chain links TRBV5-5 with TRBJ1-1; 7 nucleotides match TRBD1. Trimming at V came to 3 bases and at J to 0 bases, leaving 5 bases not matched to a gene. The CDR3 sequence is 15 residues long. The germline gives CDR1 SGHKS, CDR2 YYEKEE (reference sequence).

This clone appeared a single time. Different DNA sequences within this sample yield the same CDR3. V usage is TRBV5-1 and J usage is TRBJ2-2; D gene ambiguous. CDR1 is SGHRS and CDR2 is YFSETQ in the germline V gene. V dropped 0 bases and J dropped 0 bases, with 9 bases sitting between them. This CDR3 contains 16 residues. As DNA, the CDR3 is TGCGCCAGCAGCTTGGGTACGGGCCCGAACACCGGGGAGCTGTTTTTT. Translation gives CASSLGTGPNTGELFF. Full variable domain (rest looked up from reference TRBV5-1 and TRBJ2-2): KAGVTQTPRYLIKTRGQQVTLSCSPISGHRSVSWYQQTPGQGLQFLFEYFSETQRNKGNFPGRFSGRQFSNSRSEMNVSTLELGDSALYLCASSLGTGPNTGELFFGEGSRLTVL.

A note on this clone: Possible read error: a much larger clone is one base away. The V gene is TRBV27, the J gene TRBJ2-5; 9 bases map to TRBD1. There are 14 residues in the CDR3. Germline V CDR1 and CDR2: MNHEY, SMNVEV (reference sequence). The V and J ends lost 8 bases and 2 bases, in that order; junction bases with no gene match: 6. The CDR3, as DNA: TGTGCCAGCCGGCCCGGGACAGGGCAAGAGACCCAGTACTTC. It codes for CASRPGTGQETQYF.

This clone was observed a few times. J is TRBJ2-7 and V is TRBV6-6; possibly TRBD2 for D (6 bases). Trimming cost V 11 bases and J 5 bases, with 16 bases left between them. The germline CDR1 and CDR2 sequences are MNHNY and SVGAGI (reference sequence). The CDR3 has 12 amino acids. CDR3 sequence reads: CAVGRGMNEQYF. The DNA of the CDR3 is TGTGCCGTTGGGCGGGGTATGAACGAGCAGTACTTC.

This chain uses TRBV10-3 with TRBJ2-3; TRBD1 matches 9 bases. J gave up 1 base and V 6 bases, and 8 bases lay outside the gene matches. Germline V gene data show CDR1 as ENHRY and CDR2 as SYGVKD. The CDR3 loop spans 16 amino acids. CDR3 nucleotides: TGTGCCATCAGAGATGACAGGGGGTCTGGCACAGATACGCAGTATTTT. It codes for CAIRDDRGSGTDTQYF.

The J gene is TRBJ2-1, the V gene TRBV10-3; 11 nucleotides match TRBD2. This CDR3 contains 15 residues. After removal of 3 bases from V and 6 bases from J, the junction contained 4 bases not matched to a gene. CDR1 is ENHRY and CDR2 is SYGVKD in the germline V gene. The CDR3 reads CAISEPTSGANEQFF. As DNA, the CDR3 is TGTGCCATCAGTGAACCGACTAGCGGGGCCAATGAGCAGTTCTTC.

The sample holds a few counts of this clone. J is TRBJ2-5 and V is TRBV6-1; no reliable D call. Germline-derived CDR1 and CDR2 are MNHNS and SASEGT. The V and J ends lost 7 bases and 7 bases respectively, with 4 bases between them. The CDR3 is made up of 9 amino acids. DNA for the CDR3: TGTGCCAGCACGGGGACCCAGTACTTC. Translation gives CASTGTQYF.

CDR3 amino acids: CAISEPRTSGSYEQYF. CDR3 nucleotide sequence: TGTGCCATCAGTGAGCCGAGGACTAGCGGGAGCTACGAGCAGTACTTC. The J gene is TRBJ2-7, the V gene TRBV10-3; TRBD2 aligns across 13 bases. CDR3 length: 16 amino acids. Germline assignment: CDR1 ENHRY and CDR2 SYGVKD. J lost 3 bases, V lost 2 bases, and 4 bases had no gene match.

The chain recombines TRBV6-5 with TRBJ1-2; D remains unclear. From germline, CDR1 is MNHEY and CDR2 SVGAGI. Trimming shortened V by 0 bases and J by 0 bases, and 8 bases separated the two germline ends. There are 15 residues in the CDR3. In nucleotides, the CDR3 is TGTGCCAGCAGTTACTCGTACGGAACTAACTATGGCTACACCTTC. Residues: CASSYSYGTNYGYTF.

This sequence joins TRBV5-1 and TRBJ1-3; D unclear. V was trimmed by 5 bases and J by 0 bases, leaving 9 bases between them. This CDR3 is 14 amino acids long. Germline V gene lookup returns CDR1 SGHRS and CDR2 YFSETQ. The CDR3: CASRETSSGNTIYF. CDR3 DNA: TGCGCCAGCAGAGAAACTAGCTCTGGAAACACCATATATTTT.

The CDR3, as DNA: TGTGCCAGCAGCTTAATGCCTAGCGGGATCTACGAGCAGTACTTC. It translates to CASSLMPSGIYEQYF. The J gene is TRBJ2-7, the V gene TRBV7-8; TRBD2 matches 9 bases. J was trimmed by 3 bases and V by 2 bases; bases with no gene match: 5. This CDR3 spans 15 amino acids. CDR1 and CDR2 from the germline V gene are SGHVS and FQNEAQ.